This TCR beta chain appears in the sequencing data of a study of blood T cells in healthy people across ages. Study results and caveats: Considered underestimates were the diversity estimates obtained from one million T cells.

The count of this clonotype is one. Its antigen is unknown. J was trimmed by 9 bases and V by 2 bases; bases with no gene match: 10. The CDR3 covers 15 residues. Germline values: CDR1 SGHRS, CDR2 YFSETQ. A sample-barcoded 5' primer and a J-beta primer mix were used in a second PCR of roughly 7 to 11 cycles. MiXCR was run by TCRdb on the 5' RACE reads, yielding one entry per CDR3 protein. This sample yields approximately 850,000 distinct CDR3 sequences, of which 58% are seen a single time; around 22% belongs to the top ten. The TCR was taken from a man aged 25 to 40 in good health. This chain links TRBV5-1 with TRBJ2-1, with TRBD2 matching 8 bases. The sequenced material came from blood. As DNA, the CDR3 is TGCGCCAGCAGCTTTGTAAGCGGGAGTAAGGGTGAGCAGTTCTTC. It encodes CASSFVSGSKGEQFF.